This T cell receptor beta chain was recovered during a study of blood T cell repertoires in COVID-19. Study-wide background: Sources were T cells, B-cell-depleted T cells, or PBMCs; the material itself was cDNA or gDNA.

V was cut by 6 bases and J by 6 bases, with 14 bases left in between. Germline V CDR1 and CDR2: MDHEN, SYDVKM. The CDR3 length is 14 residues. In the source study's methods: Amplification of reference gene primers provided the estimated nucleated cell counts. The assay was immunoSEQ multiplex PCR, and TCRdb's table has in-frame clones only and misses some. D and trimming come from the DNA, and the V and J calls and clone size come from that table. The data show about 150,000 clones, with around 89% seen just once and roughly 15% held by the top ten. Sequenced material: peripheral blood. This TCR derives from a middle-aged woman with acute or convalescent COVID-19. The V and J genes are TRBV28 and TRBJ2-2; D possibly corresponds to TRBD2 (6 bases). The CDR3 bases are TGTGCCAGCAGATTGGGAGGATTGGCCGGGGAGCTGTTTTTT. It yields the protein CASRLGGLAGELFF.